Below, one T cell receptor beta chain is given with its context. Unmatched junction bases numbered 8, after V lost 3 bases and J lost 2 bases. Per the germline V gene, CDR1 is SGDLS and CDR2 is YYNGEE. The CDR3 is 16 amino acids. The record originates from a study of blood T cell repertoires in COVID-19. Study in general: Samples came from the United States, Italy and Spain, spanning acute and convalescent COVID-19. PBMCs, B-cell-depleted T cells, or T cells were the source of the cDNA or gDNA that made up the material.

Source study methods: Cell counts per sample came from amplifying reference gene primers. Method: immunoSEQ multiplex PCR; TCRdb's copy keeps in-frame clones and lacks some. That table furnishes V, J and clone size, whereas the DNA furnished D and trimming. The sample yields some 150,000 clones, over 75% seen once. What was sequenced was peripheral blood. The chain recombines TRBV9 with TRBJ2-5; 9 nucleotides line up with TRBD2. This receptor was taken from a man aged 55 to 70 with active or convalescent COVID-19. The CDR3 sequence is CASSERPGLAQETQYF. DNA of the CDR3: TGTGCCAGCAGCGAGCGACCCGGACTAGCGCAAGAGACCCAGTACTTC. The full variable domain, in which reference TRBV9 and TRBJ2-5 provide the parts outside the CDR3, is DSGVTQTPKHLITATGQRVTLRCSPRSGDLSVYWYQQSLDQGLQFLIQYYNGEERAKGNILERFSAQQFPDLHSELNLSSLELGDSALYFCASSERPGLAQETQYFGPGTRLLVL.